This T cell receptor beta chain was sequenced during a study of neurological immune-mediated disorders (dated by TCRdb to about 2019). In the study overall: Of the 35 or so multiple sclerosis patients, around 30 had relapsing-remitting MS and 3 had secondary progressive MS. The cohort included approximately 68 subjects: about 15 with HAM/TSP, around 34 with multiple sclerosis, and around 20 healthy controls. Each longitudinal HAM/TSP and healthy donor was sampled at 3 time-points spaced at 3-40 month intervals. The 95 to 110 TCR-beta libraries covered PBMC samples along with longitudinal samples, technical triplicates, and paired sorted CD4+ and CD8+ T-cell subsets. Peripheral blood TCR-beta repertoires from HTLV-I-associated myelopathy (HAM/TSP) patients, multiple sclerosis patients and healthy controls were compared by UMI-based sequencing.

Points the paper makes about the study in general: No clinical or MRI features were associated with the MS cluster, and the authors said that larger cohorts are needed. The highest TCR clonal expansion was observed in HAM/TSP patients, whereas the lowest was observed in MS patients, even when compared with healthy controls. No identical CDR3 amino acid sequences were shared among expanded clones across subjects, suggesting private TCR-beta repertoires in all groups. In a phylogenetic analysis, the repertoires of 18 out of 34 MS patients fell into a single cluster of related CDR3 sequences, pointing to a possible signature at the repertoire level.

To synthesize cDNA, template-switch 5'RACE was performed with a primer carrying a 10-nucleotide random unique molecular identifier so that each TCR transcript was tagged. Every sequencing run covered 15-18 subjects and yielded more than 160 million TCR-beta sequences. Total RNA was extracted with the RNeasy kit. The KAPA Real-time Library Amplification kit was used to amplify TCR-beta VDJ regions with primers targeting the TCR constant region and the 5'RACE anchor. Sample indexes and Illumina adaptors were added in a first PCR, and a second PCR then increased library yield. The roughly 650 bp TCR product was size-selected on a 2% E-gel SizeSelection system after Ampure bead purification. Before pooling, libraries had their quality checked on a Bioanalyzer, their concentration measured with Qubit, and their quantity determined with the Kapa Library Quantification kit. Libraries were sequenced paired-end 2 x 150 bp on an Illumina HiSeq 2500. To increase sequence diversity, about 25-30% phiX was spiked into each library pool. On the study's bioinformatics: Quality-filtered reads were processed with the UMI-based MiGEC pipeline, which removed over 75% of raw TCR sequences during error correction. IMGT germline references were used for aligning VDJ genes, and each clonotype was defined as a unique CDR3 amino acid sequence together with its V-J genes. VDJtools evaluated clonal expansion, Shannon diversity and CDR3 relatedness (CalcPairwiseDistances, ClusterSamples); CLCbio workbench built phylogenetic trees. Using coefficient-of-variation modelling across technical triplicates, the study counted a clone as expanded if it had at least 8 unique UMIs. TCRdb reprocessing: public reads trimmed at Q25 with fastp, clones called with MiXCR, in-frame beta chains kept. Each CDR3 protein appears once, grouped with its most common genes and DNA. The V and J calls here are based on TCRdb, not the publication. The table for this sample lists some 89,000 distinct CDR3 sequences; approximately 4.6% of them were counted only once. The leading ten clones occupy 5.7% of the sample.

Per the germline V gene, SGHTS is the CDR1 and YDEGEE is the CDR2. Including the terminal cysteine and phenylalanine, the CDR3 comprises 15 residues. Only the CDR3 portion is preserved as DNA: 45 bases, with reading frame beginning at the first base. The junction shows trimming of 0 bases on V and 6 bases on J, and the gene matches do not reach 6 bases of it. The time point label here, explained by the study, means: longitudinal time-point 3. For unsorted PBMC libraries, 2 million PBMCs were used after storage in RNAlater at -80 degrees C until RNA extraction. The multiple sclerosis patients were enrolled in a US clinical protocol that used magnetic resonance imaging to evaluate disease progression. PBMCs were separated from peripheral blood using Ficoll-Hypaque density gradient centrifugation and then cryopreserved in liquid nitrogen. This clonotype occurred many times. Its antigen remains unidentified. One base away there is no much larger clone; base qualities are not given.

Sequenced input: PBMCs. This receptor chain uses TRBV5-8 and TRBJ1-5; 7 nucleotides in the junction match TRBD1. This receptor was taken from a woman aged 60 to 75 with multiple sclerosis. The DNA sequence is given as TGTGCCAGCAGCTTGGGGGAGACAGGGTCTCAGCCCCAGCATTTT. The resulting protein is CASSLGETGSQPQHF.